This T cell receptor (beta chain) was captured by sequencing in a study of regulatory T cells in long-lasting Graves disease. The trim removed 3 bases at V and 4 bases at J, leaving 9 bases unmatched. Germline CDR1 and CDR2: SGHAT and FQNNGV. The CDR3 has 16 residues. Described time point: newly diagnosed GD, antithyroid drugs for less than 3 months. The TCR library was made from RNA extracted from PBMCs. This clonotype appeared many times. Investigators prepared the TCR beta libraries by applying iRepertoire HTBI primers and Arm-PCR of CDR3 regions. TCRdb passed the multiplex PCR reads through MiXCR, listing each CDR3 protein once. The sample has 500,000 or so distinct CDR3 sequences; around 13% are singletons. This sample also belongs to another study, concerning T cells in Graves' hyperthyroidism and ophthalmopathy. This second study notes: First-round RT-PCR with HTBI primers amplified the TCR CDR3 region.

J is TRBJ2-1 and V is TRBV11-2; 7 nucleotides match TRBD1. The TCR was taken from a woman in her 50s with Graves disease. The source material was peripheral blood mononuclear cells (PBMCs), sampled at new diagnosis, from a patient treated with antithyroid drugs. For the CDR3, the DNA is TGTGCCAGCAGCTTCCGTAGGGGGACAGCTTACAATGAGCAGTTCTTC. Translation: CASSFRRGTAYNEQFF.